This passage covers 28 T cell receptor beta chains from one sample sequenced in a study of blood T cell repertoires in COVID-19. TCRdb's copy holds only in-frame clones and misses some; the assay was immunoSEQ multiplex PCR. The table has 250,000 to 350,000 clones, around 87% seen once. Material for sequencing was peripheral blood. These receptors originate from a woman between 50 and 59 years old who had recovered from COVID-19.

This clone appeared once. The chain links TRBV7-2 to TRBJ1-1; D gene unclear. Germline V gives CDR1 SGHTA, CDR2 FQGNSA. This CDR3 region has 11 residues. Trimming shortened V by 5 bases and J by 8 bases, and 9 bases separated the two germline ends. CDR3 nucleotide sequence: TGTGCCAGCAGCCGCAGGCAGGAAGCTTTCTTT. It translates to CASSRRQEAFF. Full variable domain (outside the CDR3, taken from reference TRBV7-2 and TRBJ1-1): GAGVSQSPSNKVTEKGKDVELRCDPISGHTALYWYRQSLGQGLEFLIYFQGNSAPDKSGLPSDRFSAERTGGSVSTLTIQRTQQEDSAVYLCASSRRQEAFFGQGTRLTVV.

J is TRBJ1-2 and V is TRBV30, with D perhaps matching TRBD1 (6 bases). The germline V gene encodes CDR1 GTSNPN and CDR2 SVGIG (reference sequence). Trimming took 5 bases from V and 5 from J, leaving 18 bases between them. CDR3 length: 14 residues. The CDR3 region is CAWGRTDLVYGYTF. CDR3 in DNA: TGTGCCTGGGGAAGGACAGACCTCGTTTATGGCTACACCTTC.

The rearrangement joins TRBV5-6 to TRBJ2-1; possibly TRBD1 for D (5 bases). The germline CDR1 and CDR2 sequences are SGHDT and YYEEEE. With 1 base removed from V and 3 bases from J, the gap between germline ends came to 17 bases. The CDR3 covers 17 residues. The CDR3 spells CASSLNGWAGHYNEQFF. CDR3 DNA: TGTGCCAGCAGCTTGAATGGTTGGGCAGGACACTACAATGAGCAGTTCTTC.

The chain couples TRBV7-2 to TRBJ1-5; D remains unclear. The V gene's germline CDR1 is SGHTA and CDR2 FQGNSA. The CDR3 has 12 residues. The V end was cut by 5 bases, the J end by 9 bases, with 11 bases between. CDR3 sequence: CASSRGGWPQHF. CDR3 in DNA: TGTGCCAGCAGCCGCGGAGGATGGCCCCAGCATTTT.

V and J are TRBV7-2 and TRBJ2-7; possibly TRBD1 for D (5 bases). This CDR3 is 14 amino acids long. Trimming shortened V by 2 bases and J by 2 bases, and 10 bases separated the two germline ends. Germline loops: CDR1 SGHTA, CDR2 FQGNSA. The CDR3 is CASSLRSGPYEQYF. The DNA of the CDR3 is TGTGCCAGCAGCTTAAGGTCAGGGCCCTACGAGCAGTACTTC.

V gene TRBV7-3 combines with J gene TRBJ1-1; D possibly corresponds to TRBD1 (5 bases). The CDR3 length is 13 residues. From germline, CDR1 is SGHTA and CDR2 FQGTGA. V gave up 4 bases and J gave up 2 bases, with 8 bases separating them. The CDR3 bases are TGTGCCAGCAGCTCCGACAGCAACACTGAAGCTTTCTTT. Translation gives CASSSDSNTEAFF.

This clone was seen more than once but under ten times. The germline gene is not matched at one end of the junction; a read error may be the cause. The J gene is TRBJ2-3, the V gene TRBV7-7, with a possible D match to TRBD1 (5 bases). CDR1 SSHAT and CDR2 FNYEAQ come from the germline V gene (reference sequence). This CDR3 is built from 16 residues. The CDR3 DNA reads as TGTGCTAGCAGCTTACGCCCGACAGCCCTCACAGATACGCAGTATTTT. Translation gives CASSLRPTALTDTQYF.

This clone was recorded a few times. The chain combines TRBV5-4 with TRBJ1-2; D is unclear. Between the trimmed V and J ends, which lost 1 base and 13 bases, there was a span of 14 bases. Germline CDR1 is SGHNT and CDR2 is YYREEE (reference sequence). The CDR3 loop spans 12 amino acids. Here the CDR3 reads CASSLRSLTRTF. The CDR3 region has the DNA TGTGCCAGCAGCTTGAGGAGCCTCACGCGCACCTTC. Based on the CDR3 plus reference TRBV5-4 and TRBJ1-2, the full variable domain is ETGVTQSPTHLIKTRGQQVTLRCSSQSGHNTVSWYQQALGQGPQFIFQYYREEENGRGNFPPRFSGLQFPNYSSELNVNALELDDSALYLCASSLRSLTRTFGSGTRLTVV.

J is TRBJ1-4 and V is TRBV6-6; no clear D. The CDR3 has 15 residues. In germline, CDR1 is MNHNY, CDR2 SVGAGI (reference sequence). V dropped 5 bases and J dropped 7 bases, with 17 bases sitting between them. This CDR3 is CASSTPRAGSEKLFF. The DNA of the CDR3 is TGTGCCAGCAGTACCCCCCGGGCCGGGAGTGAAAAACTGTTTTTT.

The rearrangement links TRBV5-1 to TRBJ1-2, with D tentatively TRBD1 (5 bases). V shed 4 bases and J shed 0 bases, with 16 bases lying between them. The CDR3 is 16 amino acids. Germline CDR1 and CDR2: SGHRS and YFSETQ. The CDR3 sequence is CASSMDRQYPNYGYTF. Written as DNA, the CDR3 is TGCGCCAGCAGCATGGACCGACAGTACCCTAACTATGGCTACACCTTC. The full variable domain, in which reference TRBV5-1 and TRBJ1-2 provide the parts outside the CDR3, is KAGVTQTPRYLIKTRGQQVTLSCSPISGHRSVSWYQQTPGQGLQFLFEYFSETQRNKGNFPGRFSGRQFSNSRSEMNVSTLELGDSALYLCASSMDRQYPNYGYTFGSGTRLTVV.

On this clone: Relative to the germline gene, one junction end is altered; a read error may explain this. The CDR3 loop is CASRGQINQPQHF. DNA for the CDR3: TGCGCCTCCAGGGGGCAAATCAATCAGCCCCAGCATTTT. The chain carries TRBV19 and TRBJ1-5, with 8 bases aligning to TRBD1. The CDR3 length is 13 residues. Germline-derived CDR1 and CDR2 are LNHDA and SQIVND (reference sequence).

This clone appeared a single time. The gene calls are TRBV19 and TRBJ2-6; the D gene is possibly TRBD1 (6 bases). Between the trimmed V and J ends, which lost 6 bases and 0 bases, there was a span of 9 bases. The CDR3 covers 15 residues. The germline V gene has CDR1 LNHDA and CDR2 SQIVND (reference sequence). CDR3 in DNA: TGTGCCAGTAGCAAACAGGGCTCTGGGGCCAACGTCCTGACTTTC. Protein: CASSKQGSGANVLTF.

This clone was counted at least ten times. This chain uses TRBV29-1 with TRBJ2-7; 7 bases line up with TRBD1. CDR1 and CDR2 from the germline V gene are SQVTM and ANQGSEA. This CDR3 is 14 amino acids long. V lost 6 bases to trimming and J lost 6 bases; unmatched junction nucleotides: 14. CDR3 in DNA: TGCAGCGTCCCGACAGGGCGGGCATCCGGCGAGCAGTACTTC. Translation: CSVPTGRASGEQYF.

This chain connects TRBV6-5 to TRBJ2-5; TRBD1 aligns across 9 bases. Germline CDR1 and CDR2: MNHEY and SVGAGI. CDR3 length equals 15 residues. The V segment lost 2 bases and the J segment 3 bases; nucleotides outside the gene matches: 4. The chain's CDR3 is CASSYGTGFEETQYF. The CDR3 DNA sequence: TGTGCCAGCAGTTACGGGACAGGGTTTGAAGAGACCCAGTACTTC.

This rearrangement joins TRBV18 to TRBJ1-5; the match to TRBD1 covers 8 bases. After removal of 5 bases from V and 4 bases from J, the junction contained 7 bases not matched to a gene. The germline V gene has CDR1 KGHSH and CDR2 LQKENI. This CDR3 is 15 amino acids long. The CDR3 DNA reads as TGTGCCAGCTCAGGTCAGACAGGGGAGAATCAGCCCCAGCATTTT. This sequence encodes CASSGQTGENQPQHF.

This chain joins TRBV6-1 and TRBJ1-6; D is possibly TRBD1 (6 bases). Germline V gene lookup returns CDR1 MNHNS and CDR2 SASEGT. The length of the CDR3 is 15 residues. V lost 2 bases and J 7 bases, leaving 12 bases between the germline ends. In DNA, the CDR3 is TGTGCCAGCAGTGAACGCGACAGGCAGAATTCACCCCTCCACTTT. Protein product: CASSERDRQNSPLHF.

The rearrangement uses TRBV2 and TRBJ1-5, with 9 bases lining up with TRBD1. The ends lost 4 bases at V and 9 bases at J; junction bases unmatched: 10. The CDR3 runs to 15 residues. CDR1 is SNHLY, CDR2 FYNNEI, per germline. The CDR3 loop reads CASSGTGQGLLPQHF. The CDR3 bases are TGTGCCAGCAGTGGAACAGGACAGGGGCTATTGCCCCAGCATTTT.

The chain couples TRBV30 to TRBJ1-6, with D unclear. With 0 bases removed from V and 2 bases from J, the gap between germline ends came to 8 bases. The germline V gene encodes CDR1 GTSNPN and CDR2 SVGIG (reference sequence). This CDR3 is built from 15 residues. The CDR3 is CAWSVGGTYNSPLHF. The CDR3 DNA reads TGTGCCTGGAGTGTAGGCGGGACCTATAATTCACCCCTCCACTTT. Drawing the rest from reference TRBV30 and TRBJ1-6, the complete variable domain is SQTIHQWPATLVQPVGSPLSLECTVEGTSNPNLYWYRQAAGRGLQLLFYSVGIGQISSEVPQNLSASRPQDRQFILSSKKLLLSDSGFYLCAWSVGGTYNSPLHFGNGTRLTVT.

This chain joins TRBV7-3 and TRBJ2-3, with 7 bases aligning to TRBD2. CDR3 length: 15 amino acids. CDR1 is SGHTA and CDR2 is FQGTGA in the germline V gene. Trimming at V came to 0 bases and at J to 4 bases, leaving 4 bases not matched to a gene. The CDR3 is CASSLTSGFADTQYF. CDR3 DNA: TGTGCCAGCAGCTTAACTAGCGGGTTCGCAGATACGCAGTATTTT.

CDR3 sequence (DNA): TGTGCCAGCAGCGTGGGTAGGGGTGGCTATGGCTACACCTTC. It specifies CASSVGRGGYGYTF. The genes are TRBV9 and TRBJ1-2; TRBD1 might be the D (5 bases). The CDR3 has 14 amino acids. V was pared by 2 bases and J by 4 bases, with 12 bases between. Germline assignment: CDR1 SGDLS and CDR2 YYNGEE.

As to this clone: Other DNA sequences in this specimen translate into the identical CDR3. J is TRBJ2-7 and V is TRBV2; D gene ambiguous. Trimming removed 4 bases from V and 0 bases from J, with 4 bases in between. This CDR3 has 12 residues. Per germline, CDR1 SNHLY and CDR2 FYNNEI. The CDR3 nucleotides are TGTGCCAGCAGTGGCTACTCCTACGAGCAGTACTTC. Its protein is CASSGYSYEQYF.

The chain joins TRBV9 to TRBJ2-2; 7 bases map to TRBD2. Germline-derived CDR1 and CDR2 are SGDLS and YYNGEE. This CDR3 region has 14 residues. J lost 6 bases, V lost 0 bases, and 2 bases had no gene match. In DNA form, the CDR3 reads TGTGCCAGCAGCGTAGAACTAGCGTCCGGGGAGCTGTTTTTT. As protein: CASSVELASGELFF.

The chain recombines TRBV9 with TRBJ1-2, with TRBD1 matching over 7 bases. V shed 0 bases, J shed 0 bases, and the junction held 2 bases outside the gene matches. CDR3 length: 15 amino acids. Looked up from germline, CDR1 is SGDLS and CDR2 is YYNGEE. CDR3 in DNA: TGTGCCAGCAGCGTAGATGGGACAGCTAACTATGGCTACACCTTC. Translating gives CASSVDGTANYGYTF.

This chain links TRBV5-6 with TRBJ2-1, with a weak D call TRBD2 (6 bases). Per the germline V gene, CDR1 is SGHDT and CDR2 is YYEEEE. The CDR3 has 14 amino acids. Trimming shortened V by 1 base and J by 9 bases, and 14 bases separated the two germline ends. CDR3 bases: TGTGCCAGCAGCTTGCGAGGTATCGGGGGTGAGCAGTTCTTC. Translated, it gives CASSLRGIGGEQFF.

This clone appeared once. This chain links TRBV7-3 with TRBJ2-2; D is unresolved. V was trimmed by 0 bases and J by 6 bases, leaving 5 bases between them. CDR3 length equals 13 residues. CDR1 SGHTA and CDR2 FQGTGA come from the germline V gene. In DNA, the CDR3 is TGTGCCAGCAGCTTAACACGGTCCGGGGAGCTGTTTTTT. Translating gives CASSLTRSGELFF.

Many counts were recorded for this clone. This sequence joins TRBV27 and TRBJ1-2; TRBD1 agrees at 7 bases. The CDR3 loop spans 15 amino acids. Trimming took 4 bases from V and 4 from J; bases not matched to a gene: 9. Looked up from germline, CDR1 is MNHEY and CDR2 is SMNVEV (reference sequence). As DNA, the CDR3 is TGTGCCAGCAGTTCTAAAAGACAGGGTGCCTATGGCTACACCTTC. It encodes CASSSKRQGAYGYTF.

V usage is TRBV19 and J usage is TRBJ1-5, with TRBD1 matching over 10 bases. CDR3 length equals 14 residues. V lost 5 bases to trimming and J lost 5 bases; unmatched junction nucleotides: 3. Germline CDR1 LNHDA, CDR2 SQIVND (reference sequence). This CDR3 is CASSPGTGDQPQHF. In DNA, the CDR3 is TGTGCCAGTAGTCCCGGGACAGGGGATCAGCCCCAGCATTTT.

This chain links TRBV5-1 with TRBJ1-1; TRBD1 aligns across 9 bases. Trimming cost V 5 bases and J 6 bases; bases outside gene matches: 8. The CDR3 length is 14 residues. CDR1 is SGHRS, CDR2 YFSETQ, per germline. The CDR3 here is CASRFGDREAEAFF. DNA of the CDR3: TGCGCCAGCAGATTCGGGGACAGGGAGGCTGAAGCTTTCTTT.